The sequence of this T cell receptor beta chain was determined in a study of shared clonotypes between healthy human individuals. About the study: Donors consisted of a couple of women and three men between 18 and 49. Study-wide points: Across a few donors, naive CD4 shared roughly 5%, naive CD8 approximately 3.5%, memory CD4 roughly 2.1%, memory CD8 about 0.4%.

CDR3 size: 16 residues. Germline V gene data show CDR1 as MGHDK and CDR2 as SYGVNS. V trimming: 4 bases; J trimming: 0 bases; junction bases outside the gene matches: 3. A CD45RA+ naive subset and a CD45RA-negative memory subset were split from CD4+ cells. In this sample, this clone turned up once. Its matching antigen is unknown. Roughly 200 ng DNA, 25,000 to 30,000 T cell genomes, went into each sorted-subset replicate PCR. Produced via immunoSEQ multiplex PCR; TCRdb's table is partial and in-frame only. The profile shows approximately 2.5 million clones, approximately 94% of them singletons. The receptor comes from a man aged 18 to 30 in good health. Some clones in this sample may be carry-over from other donors' samples. The rearrangement links TRBV25-1 to TRBJ1-6, with 7 bases identical to TRBD1. The material sequenced was naive CD4+ T cells from PBMCs. Indicated subset: CD45RA+ positively selected. CDR3 sequence (DNA): TGTGCCAGCAGTGGGGACAGAAGCTCCTATAATTCACCCCTCCACTTT. Protein product: CASSGDRSSYNSPLHF. Full variable domain (remainder filled in from reference TRBV25-1 and TRBJ1-6): EADIYQTPRYLVIGTGKKITLECSQTMGHDKMYWYQQDPGMELHLIHYSYGVNSTEKGDLSSESTVSRIRTEHFPLTLESARPSHTSQYLCASSGDRSSYNSPLHFGNGTRLTVT.